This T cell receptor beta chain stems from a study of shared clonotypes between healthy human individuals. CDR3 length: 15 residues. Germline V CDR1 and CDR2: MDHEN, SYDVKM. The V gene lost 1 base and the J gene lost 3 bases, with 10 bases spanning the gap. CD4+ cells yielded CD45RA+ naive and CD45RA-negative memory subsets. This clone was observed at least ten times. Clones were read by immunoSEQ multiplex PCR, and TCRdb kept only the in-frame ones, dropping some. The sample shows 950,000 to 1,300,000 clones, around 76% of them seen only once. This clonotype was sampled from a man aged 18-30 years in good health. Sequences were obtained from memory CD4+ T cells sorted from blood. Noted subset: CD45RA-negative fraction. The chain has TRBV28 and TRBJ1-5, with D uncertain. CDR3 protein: CASSLFAVNNQPQHF. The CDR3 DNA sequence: TGTGCCAGCAGTTTATTTGCAGTTAACAATCAGCCCCAGCATTTT.